One sample yielded the 27 T cell receptor beta chains listed below, sequenced in a study of response to subunit inactivated influenza vaccine. One entry per CDR3 protein results from TCRdb running MiXCR on the RT-PCR reads. The data show around 490,000 distinct CDR3 sequences, with approximately 7.6% seen just once and over 10% held by the top ten. The starting material was PBMCs from blood, obtained roughly 24 months after vaccination. These receptors came from a man aged 50 to 69 who received an inactivated influenza vaccine.

CDR3 nucleotides: TGTGCCAGCAGTGAAATCGGGCGCGGGGGAAACTATGGCTACACCTTC. Protein: CASSEIGRGGNYGYTF. The J gene is TRBJ1-2, the V gene TRBV25-1; perhaps TRBD1 as D (5 bases). This CDR3 is 16 amino acids long. Per germline, CDR1 MGHDK and CDR2 SYGVNS. Trimming left V 2 bases short and J 2 bases short, with 15 bases between.

Worth noting for this clonotype: The missing conserved phenylalanine or tryptophan at the end of this CDR3 makes a read error likely. The V and J genes are TRBV5-1 and TRBJ2-7; 10 bases agree with TRBD2. Germline CDR1 SGHRS, CDR2 YFSETQ. Unmatched junction bases numbered 2, after V lost 4 bases and J lost 1 base. This CDR3 is 14 amino acids long. CDR3 in DNA: TGCGCCAGCAGCATTAGCGGGAGGTCCTACGAGCAGTACATC. It encodes CASSISGRSYEQYI.

This clonotype has more than one count but fewer than ten. The chain is built from TRBV5-6 and TRBJ2-2; a possible D gene is TRBD1 (5 bases). V was pared by 4 bases and J by 0 bases, with 13 bases between. Germline V gene sequence: CDR1 SGHDT, CDR2 YYEEEE. The CDR3 contains 16 residues. As DNA, the CDR3 is TGTGCCAGCAGCCTCCGGACATTAACGAACACCGGGGAGCTGTTTTTT. Encoded protein: CASSLRTLTNTGELFF.

The table lists this clonotype with a few counts. The rearrangement uses TRBV20-1 and TRBJ2-5, with 8 bases identical to TRBD1. The germline V gene has CDR1 DFQATT and CDR2 SNEGSKA (reference sequence). V trimming: 3 bases; J trimming: 5 bases; junction bases outside the gene matches: 5. The CDR3 totals 13 residues. DNA of the CDR3: TGCAGTGCTAGCTTCCCAGGGGGCGAGACCCAGTACTTC. Encoded protein: CSASFPGGETQYF.

This clonotype came up a few times. The gene calls are TRBV7-9 and TRBJ2-1; TRBD1 aligns across 9 bases. CDR3 length equals 15 residues. The V gene's germline CDR1 is SEHNR and CDR2 FQNEAQ (reference sequence). V trimming: 3 bases; J trimming: 5 bases; junction bases outside the gene matches: 5. The CDR3 spells CASSFGQGSHNEQFF. The CDR3 bases are TGTGCCAGCAGCTTTGGACAGGGGAGTCACAATGAGCAGTTCTTC.

This clonotype was counted a few times. This sequence joins TRBV12-3 or TRBV12-4 and TRBJ2-1; 13 nucleotides match TRBD2. The J segment lost 2 bases and the V segment lost 6 bases, leaving 10 bases of the junction unmatched. This CDR3 spans 18 amino acids. The CDR3 here is CASSSTSGGGRTYNEQFF. CDR3 in DNA: TGTGCCAGCAGCTCAACTAGCGGGGGGGGCCGCACCTACAATGAGCAGTTCTTC.

This clonotype turned up a few times. The chain links TRBV20-1 to TRBJ1-1; D might be TRBD1 (5 bases). V lost 3 bases, J lost 0 bases, and 8 bases lay in between. This CDR3 spans 13 amino acids. The germline V gene has CDR1 DFQATT and CDR2 SNEGSKA (reference sequence). CDR3 DNA: TGCAGTGCTAGGTGGGGGATGAACACTGAAGCTTTCTTT. The encoded protein is CSARWGMNTEAFF.

This clonotype turned up a few times. The chain carries TRBV2 and TRBJ2-5, with 8 bases that match TRBD2. This CDR3 is built from 15 residues. Germline V CDR1 and CDR2: SNHLY, FYNNEI. V shed 9 bases and J 5 bases; nucleotides not matched to a gene: 14. CDR3: CASAQARGGIETQYF. For the CDR3, the DNA is TGTGCCAGTGCCCAGGCCCGCGGGGGGATCGAGACCCAGTACTTC.

The rearrangement links TRBV14 to TRBJ1-2; TRBD1 agrees at 7 bases. This CDR3 has 16 residues. Germline V gives CDR1 SGHDN, CDR2 FVKESK. V trimming: 2 bases; J trimming: 2 bases; junction bases outside the gene matches: 8. The chain's CDR3 is CASSQSEGQVNYGYTF. The CDR3 DNA follows: TGTGCCAGCAGCCAATCCGAAGGACAGGTCAACTATGGCTACACCTTC.

The chain uses TRBV6-2 or TRBV6-3 and TRBJ2-1; 9 nucleotides match TRBD1. Per germline, CDR1 MNHEY and CDR2 SVGEGT. The CDR3 covers 16 residues. Unmatched junction bases numbered 13, after V lost 4 bases and J lost 9 bases. CDR3 sequence reads: CASSFSFGTGFAEQFF. The CDR3 bases are TGTGCCAGCAGTTTCTCCTTCGGGACAGGGTTTGCTGAGCAGTTCTTC.

This clonotype was seen at least ten times. The chain links TRBV4-1 to TRBJ1-6; a possible D gene is TRBD1 (5 bases). This CDR3 region has 18 residues. Germline CDR1 is MGHRA and CDR2 is YSYEKL. Trimming shortened V by 1 base and J by 2 bases, and 15 bases separated the two germline ends. CDR3 DNA: TGCGCCAGCAGCCAAGTCGTGGACAACAATCCCTATAATTCACCCCTCCACTTT. Translating gives CASSQVVDNNPYNSPLHF.

This clonotype was counted only a few times. The genes are TRBV7-2 and TRBJ2-5; D possibly corresponds to TRBD1 (5 bases). The CDR3 has 11 residues. The germline gives CDR1 SGHTA, CDR2 FQGNSA. With 4 bases removed from V and 7 bases from J, the gap between germline ends came to 7 bases. CDR3: CASSSQGTQYF. The DNA for the CDR3 is TGTGCCAGCAGCTCCCAGGGGACCCAGTACTTC.

This clonotype was found many times. The CDR3: CSASRKGTMNTEAFF. DNA for the CDR3: TGCAGTGCTAGTAGAAAGGGAACCATGAACACTGAAGCTTTCTTT. The V gene is TRBV20-1, the J gene TRBJ1-1; no clear D gene. V shed 3 bases and J shed 0 bases, with 14 bases lying between them. Looked up from germline, CDR1 is DFQATT and CDR2 is SNEGSKA (reference sequence). The CDR3 loop spans 15 amino acids.

The V and J genes are TRBV20-1 and TRBJ2-5, with D possibly matching TRBD2 (7 bases). The CDR3 contains 14 residues. CDR1 DFQATT and CDR2 SNEGSKA come from the germline V gene (reference sequence). The V gene lost 6 bases and the J gene lost 4 bases, with 18 bases spanning the gap. CDR3 sequence: CSAQRGGLGETQYF. CDR3 sequence (DNA): TGCAGTGCCCAAAGGGGGGGGCTCGGAGAGACCCAGTACTTC.

This clonotype occurred many times. The chain employs TRBV2 and TRBJ2-2; D is undetermined. Germline values: CDR1 SNHLY, CDR2 FYNNEI. The CDR3 consists of 14 residues. With 6 bases removed from V and 0 bases from J, the gap between germline ends came to 8 bases. This CDR3 is CASRREPNTGELFF. Written as DNA, the CDR3 is TGTGCCAGCAGGCGAGAACCGAACACCGGGGAGCTGTTTTTT.

This clonotype occurred many times. The chain is built from TRBV12-3 or TRBV12-4 and TRBJ2-1; TRBD2 matches at 9 bases. Trimming cost V 6 bases and J 2 bases; bases outside gene matches: 5. The length of the CDR3 is 15 residues. CDR3 nucleotide sequence: TGTGCCAGCAGCCAACTAGCGGGCCCCTACAATGAGCAGTTCTTC. This sequence encodes CASSQLAGPYNEQFF.

This clonotype was seen only a few times. The chain uses TRBV5-6 and TRBJ2-3; a weak D match, TRBD2 (6 bases). With 2 bases removed from V and 5 bases from J, the gap between germline ends came to 9 bases. The CDR3 is 13 residues long. CDR1 and CDR2 (germline): SGHDT, YYEEEE. CDR3 amino acids: CASSFQAGDTQYF. The CDR3 nucleotides read TGTGCCAGCAGCTTTCAAGCGGGAGATACGCAGTATTTT.

In its sample, this clonotype was seen a few times. V and J are TRBV7-2 and TRBJ2-2; maybe TRBD1 (6 bases). Germline V lookup: CDR1 SGHTA, CDR2 FQGNSA. Trimming shortened V by 1 base and J by 6 bases, and 9 bases separated the two germline ends. The CDR3 extends over 14 amino acids. In DNA form, the CDR3 reads TGTGCCAGCAGCTTAGTGAAGGGGGCCGGGGAGCTGTTTTTT. This translates into CASSLVKGAGELFF.

V is TRBV7-2 and J is TRBJ1-6, with D possibly TRBD1 on 5 matching bases. Germline CDR1 and CDR2: SGHTA and FQGNSA. This CDR3 is built from 15 residues. V shed 5 bases and J shed 6 bases, with 14 bases lying between them. Here the CDR3 DNA reads TGTGCCAGCAGCCCCCAGACAGCCTTTAATTCACCCCTCCACTTT. Translated: CASSPQTAFNSPLHF.

The chain employs TRBV5-5 and TRBJ2-3; no clear D. CDR3 size: 15 residues. V was cut by 4 bases and J by 1 base, with 13 bases left in between. The germline CDR1 and CDR2 sequences are SGHKS and YYEKEE (reference sequence). CDR3: CASSQIGSGTDTQYF. Written as DNA, the CDR3 is TGTGCCAGCAGCCAGATAGGGTCTGGCACAGATACGCAGTATTTT.

This clonotype was counted ten times or more. The V gene is TRBV12-3 or TRBV12-4, the J gene TRBJ2-1; the D gene could be TRBD1 or TRBD2 (5 bases each). V lost 3 bases to trimming and J lost 6 bases, with 12 bases between them. The CDR3 sequence is 14 residues long. In DNA form, the CDR3 reads TGTGCCAGCAGTTTTGGGGGTTCGCTCAATGAGCAGTTCTTC. Protein product: CASSFGGSLNEQFF.

This clonotype was seen a few times. The chain uses TRBV5-1 and TRBJ2-7, with 9 bases aligning to TRBD1. CDR1 and CDR2 from the germline V gene are SGHRS and YFSETQ. This CDR3 spans 15 amino acids. With 4 bases clipped from V and 3 bases from J, the junction kept 8 bases outside the gene matches. CDR3 in amino acids: CASSPAPGQGYEQYF. The CDR3 region has the DNA TGCGCCAGCAGCCCTGCCCCGGGACAGGGCTACGAGCAGTACTTC.

The chain is built from TRBV12-3 or TRBV12-4 and TRBJ2-5, with a weak D call TRBD2 (5 bases). V lost 3 bases and J 2 bases, leaving 10 bases between the germline ends. This CDR3 contains 14 residues. In DNA form, the CDR3 reads TGTGCCAGCAGTTTGCGGGCCACGCAAGAGACCCAGTACTTC. It is translated as CASSLRATQETQYF.

The chain couples TRBV29-1 to TRBJ2-7, with TRBD2 as a possible D gene (5 bases). Trimming left V 8 bases short and J 0 bases short, with 14 bases between. This CDR3 has 13 amino acids. The germline V gene encodes CDR1 SQVTM and CDR2 ANQGSEA. The CDR3, as DNA: TGCAGCTCCAGGACTGCGAGCTCCTACGAGCAGTACTTC. It codes for CSSRTASSYEQYF.

This clonotype came up many times. J is TRBJ1-1 and V is TRBV20-1; TRBD1 matches 7 bases. This CDR3 comprises 14 residues. Germline V gene data show CDR1 as DFQATT and CDR2 as SNEGSKA (reference sequence). The J segment lost 0 bases and the V segment lost 6 bases, leaving 7 bases of the junction unmatched. Here the CDR3 DNA reads TGCAGTGCCAGACAGGGAGCTCTGAACACTGAAGCTTTCTTT. It codes for CSARQGALNTEAFF.

This chain connects TRBV4-3 to TRBJ2-7; D is perhaps TRBD1 (6 bases). Germline assignment: CDR1 LGHNA and CDR2 YSLEER. Trimming shortened V by 0 bases and J by 2 bases, and 11 bases separated the two germline ends. The CDR3 is 15 residues long. The CDR3 region is CASSQDLDSTYEQYF. The CDR3 DNA reads as TGCGCCAGCAGCCAAGATTTGGACAGCACCTACGAGCAGTACTTC.

This chain joins TRBV6-1 and TRBJ1-1, with D tentatively TRBD1 (5 bases). The CDR3 totals 19 residues. V lost 6 bases to trimming and J lost 2 bases, with 28 bases between them. Germline V gives CDR1 MNHNS, CDR2 SASEGT. CDR3 coding DNA: TGTGCCAGCAGACCCCTTACCGGAGGCGGACACTCGAAAAACACTGAAGCTTTCTTT. Protein sequence: CASRPLTGGGHSKNTEAFF.